This T cell receptor beta chain derives from a study of cytomegalovirus exposure and HLA in healthy donors. Between the trimmed V and J ends, which lost 6 bases and 1 base, there was a span of 9 bases. The CDR3 contains 12 residues. Germline loops: CDR1 SQVTM, CDR2 ANQGSEA. Study conclusions and caveats: Three chains tied to CMV proved CMV antigen-specific in vitro.

In regard to this clone: Antigen specificity is unknown.

Using immunoSEQ multiplex PCR, the repertoire was profiled, and TCRdb retains in-frame clones only, with some absent. The table shows about 120,000 clones, with 88% occurring only once. The chain is built from TRBV29-1 and TRBJ1-1; D is unclear. The TCR comes from a man aged 18 to 35 in good health and CMV-seronegative. Material for sequencing was PBMCs. The CDR3 loop is CSVSFGNTEAFF. CDR3 in DNA: TGCAGCGTCTCCTTCGGGAACACTGAAGCTTTCTTT.